This TCR beta chain was captured by sequencing in a study of blood T cells in healthy people across ages. A second PCR, run for about 7 to 12 cycles, used a sample-barcoded 5' primer plus a J-beta primer mix. Every cDNA molecule bore a tag from a template-switch adaptor containing 12 random nucleotides. TCRdb independently ran MiXCR on the 5' RACE reads; one entry per CDR3 protein. Here the sample spans under 1,100,000 distinct CDR3 sequences, less than 25% being singletons. Study results and caveats: Roughly linear age-related decline in beta diversity appeared, significant by age around 38.

All donors came from Russia, were Caucasian and healthy, and spanned ages about 6 to 90. Comment on this clonotype: Its antigen is unidentified. One end of the junction is discordant with germline, which a read error may explain.

This CDR3 spans 12 amino acids. Germline CDR1 is SEHNR and CDR2 is FQNEAQ (reference sequence). These data also formed part of another study, on T cells of mothers and their children.

The chain employs TRBV7-9 and TRBJ1-1, with D perhaps matching TRBD1 (6 bases). Sample: blood. The source is a girl aged 2 to 9 in good health. As DNA, the CDR3 is TGTGCCGGCAGCTGGAGGGGGGAAGAAGCTTTCTTT. Residues: CAGSWRGEEAFF. Full variable domain (outside the CDR3, taken from reference TRBV7-9 and TRBJ1-1): DTGVSQNPRHKITKRGQNVTFRCDPISEHNRLYWYRQTLGQGPEFLTYFQNEAQLEKSRLLSDRFSAERPKGSFSTLEIQRTEQGDSAMYLCAGSWRGEEAFFGQGTRLTVV.